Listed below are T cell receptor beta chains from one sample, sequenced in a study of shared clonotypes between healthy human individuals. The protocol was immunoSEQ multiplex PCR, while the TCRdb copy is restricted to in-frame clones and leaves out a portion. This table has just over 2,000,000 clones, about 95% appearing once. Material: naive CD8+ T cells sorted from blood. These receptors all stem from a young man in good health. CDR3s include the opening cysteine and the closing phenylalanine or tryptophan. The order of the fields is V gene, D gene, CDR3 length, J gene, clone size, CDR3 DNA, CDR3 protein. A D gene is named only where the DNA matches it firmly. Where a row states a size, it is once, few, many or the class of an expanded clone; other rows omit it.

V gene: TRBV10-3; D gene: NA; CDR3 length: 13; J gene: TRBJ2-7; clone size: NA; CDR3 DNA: TGTGCCATCAGTGAAGGCGACTCCTACGAGCAGTACTTC; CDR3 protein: CAISEGDSYEQYF
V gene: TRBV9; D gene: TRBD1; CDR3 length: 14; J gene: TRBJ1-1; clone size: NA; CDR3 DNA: TGTGCCAGCAGCGTAGACAGGGGAGGATCTGAAGCTTTCTTT; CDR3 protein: CASSVDRGGSEAFF
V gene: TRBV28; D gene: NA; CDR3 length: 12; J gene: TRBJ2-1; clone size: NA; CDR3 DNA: TGTGCCAGCAGACAGGGCTACAATGAGCAGTTCTTC; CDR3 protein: CASRQGYNEQFF
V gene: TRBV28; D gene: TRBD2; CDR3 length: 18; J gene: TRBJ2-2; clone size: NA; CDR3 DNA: TGTGCCAGCAGTTTACCGCGGGAGGGCCCCACGAACACCGGGGAGCTGTTTTTT; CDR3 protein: CASSLPREGPTNTGELFF
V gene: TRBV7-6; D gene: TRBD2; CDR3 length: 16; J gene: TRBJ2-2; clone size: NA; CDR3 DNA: TGTGCCAGCAGCTACCTAGCGGGGGAGAACACCGGGGAGCTGTTTTTT; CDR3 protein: CASSYLAGENTGELFF
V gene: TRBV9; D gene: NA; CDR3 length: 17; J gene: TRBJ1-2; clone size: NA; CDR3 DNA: TGTGCCAGCAGCGCGTACGGGGAAGGATCCTTGCTAGATGGCTACACCTTC; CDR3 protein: CASSAYGEGSLLDGYTF
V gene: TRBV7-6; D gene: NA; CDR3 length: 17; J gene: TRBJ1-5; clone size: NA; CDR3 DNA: TGTGCCAGCAGCTTAGGAGGCGGGGTTAGTGGTAATCAGCCCCAGCATTTT; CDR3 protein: CASSLGGGVSGNQPQHF
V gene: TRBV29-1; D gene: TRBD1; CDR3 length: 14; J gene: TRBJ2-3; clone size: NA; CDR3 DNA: TGCAGCGTTGAGGGACAGGGTAACGCAGATACGCAGTATTTT; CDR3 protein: CSVEGQGNADTQYF
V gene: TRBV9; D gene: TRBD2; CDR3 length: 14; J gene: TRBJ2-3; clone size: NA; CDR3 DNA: TGTGCCAGCAGCGAAACGGGGGGGCCCGATACGCAGTATTTT; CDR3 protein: CASSETGGPDTQYF
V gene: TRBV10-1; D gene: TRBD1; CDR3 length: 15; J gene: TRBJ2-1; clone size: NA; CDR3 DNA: TGCGCCAGCAGCGACAGGGGCTTATCGGGGGATGAGCAGTTCTTC; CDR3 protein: CASSDRGLSGDEQFF
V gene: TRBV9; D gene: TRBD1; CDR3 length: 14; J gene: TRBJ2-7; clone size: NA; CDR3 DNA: TGTGCCAGCAGCTCGGGGGGACAGGGGTACGAGCAGTACTTC; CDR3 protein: CASSSGGQGYEQYF
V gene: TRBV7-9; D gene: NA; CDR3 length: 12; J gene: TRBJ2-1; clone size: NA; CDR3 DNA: TGTGCCAGCAGCTCAGAAGACAATGAGCAGTTCTTC; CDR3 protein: CASSSEDNEQFF
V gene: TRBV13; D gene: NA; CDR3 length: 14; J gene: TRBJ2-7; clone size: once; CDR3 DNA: TGTGCCAGCAGCTCAGGGGCGTTTCTTCACGAGCAGTACTTC; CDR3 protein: CASSSGAFLHEQYF
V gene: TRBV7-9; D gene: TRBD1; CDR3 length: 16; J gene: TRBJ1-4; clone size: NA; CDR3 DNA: TGTGCCAGCAGCTTAGTCACCAGGGGGGACGATGAAAAACTGTTTTTT; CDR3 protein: CASSLVTRGDDEKLFF
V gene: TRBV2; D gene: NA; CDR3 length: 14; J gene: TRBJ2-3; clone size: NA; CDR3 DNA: TGTGCCAGCGCTGAAAGGGGGAGCACAGATACGCAGTATTTT; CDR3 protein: CASAERGSTDTQYF
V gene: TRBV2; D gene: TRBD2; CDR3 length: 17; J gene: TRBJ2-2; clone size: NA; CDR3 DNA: TGTGCCAGCAGTGAAGGTCCTAGCGGAGAGAACACCGGGGAGCTGTTTTTT; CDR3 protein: CASSEGPSGENTGELFF
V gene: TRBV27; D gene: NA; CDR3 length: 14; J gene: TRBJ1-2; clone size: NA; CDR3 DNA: TGTGCCAGCAGTTGGCAGGGGCCCGGTGGAGGCTACACCTTC; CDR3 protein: CASSWQGPGGGYTF
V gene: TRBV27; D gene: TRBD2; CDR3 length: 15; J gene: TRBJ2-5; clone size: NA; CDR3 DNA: TGTGCCAGCAGTTCCCTTAGCGGGGGACAAGAGACCCAGTACTTC; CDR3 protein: CASSSLSGGQETQYF
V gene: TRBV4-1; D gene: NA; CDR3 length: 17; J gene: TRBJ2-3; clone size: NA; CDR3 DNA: TGCGCCAGCAGCCAAGAAGGGCCCGGGCAGCCGAGGAATACGCAGTATTTT; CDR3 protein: CASSQEGPGQPRNTQYF
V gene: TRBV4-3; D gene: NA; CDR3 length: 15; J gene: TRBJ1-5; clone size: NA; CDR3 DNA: TGCGCCAGCAGCCAAGAAGGTGGGGATAATCAGCCCCAGCATTTT; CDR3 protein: CASSQEGGDNQPQHF
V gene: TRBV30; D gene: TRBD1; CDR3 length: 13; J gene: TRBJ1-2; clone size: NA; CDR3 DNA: TGTGCCTGGAGTCCGGGACAGGGCTATGGCTACACCTTC; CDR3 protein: CAWSPGQGYGYTF
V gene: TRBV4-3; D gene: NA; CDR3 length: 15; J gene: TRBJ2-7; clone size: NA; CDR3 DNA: TGCGCCAGCAGCCAAGATCGTGACTGGGCATACGAGCAGTACTTC; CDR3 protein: CASSQDRDWAYEQYF
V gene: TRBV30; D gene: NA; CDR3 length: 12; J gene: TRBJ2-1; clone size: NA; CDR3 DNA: TGTGCCTGGAGTGCCGGTAGGGGCGAGCAGTTCTTC; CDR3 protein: CAWSAGRGEQFF
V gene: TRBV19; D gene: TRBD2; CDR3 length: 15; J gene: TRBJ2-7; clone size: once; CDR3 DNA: TGTGCCAGTAGTACCTTAGCGGGGCTTCACTACGAGCAGTACTTC; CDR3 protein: CASSTLAGLHYEQYF
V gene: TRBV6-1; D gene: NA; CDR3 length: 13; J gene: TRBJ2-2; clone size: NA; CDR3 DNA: TGTGCCAGCAGTGAACTTGGCTCCGGGGAGCTGTTTTTT; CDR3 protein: CASSELGSGELFF
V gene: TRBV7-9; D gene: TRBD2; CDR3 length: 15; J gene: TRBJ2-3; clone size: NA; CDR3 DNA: TGTGCCAGCAGCCCAGATAGCGGGAGCACAGATACGCAGTATTTT; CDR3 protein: CASSPDSGSTDTQYF
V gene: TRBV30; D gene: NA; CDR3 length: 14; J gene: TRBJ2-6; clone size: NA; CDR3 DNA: TGTGCCTGGAGTGACGGGACGGGGGCCAACGTCCTGACTTTC; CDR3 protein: CAWSDGTGANVLTF
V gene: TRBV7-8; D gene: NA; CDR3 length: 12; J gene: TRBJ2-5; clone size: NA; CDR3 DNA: TGTGCCAGCAGCTTTGGAGGAGAGACCCAGTACTTC; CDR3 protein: CASSFGGETQYF
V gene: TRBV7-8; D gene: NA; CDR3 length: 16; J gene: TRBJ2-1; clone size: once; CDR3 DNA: TGTGCCAGCAGCGCCCGATCAGGGGGGGGCTACAATGAGCAGTTCTTC; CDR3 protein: CASSARSGGGYNEQFF
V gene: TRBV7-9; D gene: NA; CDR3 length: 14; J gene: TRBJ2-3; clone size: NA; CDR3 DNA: TGTGCCAGCACCACAGAGAGGGGCACAGATACGCAGTATTTT; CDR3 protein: CASTTERGTDTQYF
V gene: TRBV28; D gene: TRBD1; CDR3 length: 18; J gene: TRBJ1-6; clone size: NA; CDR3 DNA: TGTGCCAGTACCCCCGGGACAGGGGGATCTCCCTATAATTCACCCCTCCACTTT; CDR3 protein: CASTPGTGGSPYNSPLHF